One T cell receptor beta chain is described in this entry. As yet, its antigen is unknown. The data derive from a study of PD-1 blockade in mismatch repair-deficient tumors. Looking at the study overall: Enrolled about 2012-2016, patients had progressing, pretreated mismatch repair-deficient cancers of approximately 13 types.

Mismatch repair deficiency was confirmed in all patients, by PCR or immunohistochemistry. The TCR-sequenced patients were a few responders to pembrolizumab. Germline values: CDR1 SGDLS, CDR2 YYNGEE. The CDR3 spans 16 residues. Between the trimmed V and J ends, which lost 0 bases and 3 bases, there was a span of 13 bases. Study-wide findings and caveats: Tumor-resident clones, often undetectable pretreatment in blood, expanded then contracted after pembrolizumab.

Assay: immunoSEQ multiplex PCR; the TCRdb copy retains only in-frame clones and omits some. This sample carries tens of thousands of clones, roughly 75% of them seen once, and the ten largest clones take about 3.1%. The material was peripheral blood, obtained 4 weeks after starting pembrolizumab. The TCR originated in an adult with mismatch repair-deficient cancer. The chain joins TRBV9 to TRBJ1-3; tentatively, D is TRBD1 (6 bases). The CDR3 DNA follows: TGTGCCAGCAGCGTAGCCACAGGGAATTTTGGAAACACCATATATTTT. As protein: CASSVATGNFGNTIYF.